The rows below give T cell receptor beta chains drawn from one sample of a study of T cells in Graves' hyperthyroidism and ophthalmopathy. TCRdb passed the multiplex PCR reads through MiXCR, listing each CDR3 protein once. The sample yields 500,000 to 600,000 distinct CDR3 sequences, about 20% seen once. The sequenced sample consisted of blood. These receptors were taken from a man aged 35-49 years with Graves' ophthalmopathy. Each CDR3 is given with its conserved first and last residue. The D gene is left open where the match is weak. Not every row has a clone size; where given, it reads once, few, many or a size class.

cdr3_nt cdr3_aa clone_size j_call d_call v_call
TGTGCCTCTGGAAGCCTCGGGCTCTCTGGGGCCAACGTCCTGACTTTC CASGSLGLSGANVLTF . TRBJ2-6 . TRBV28
TGTGCCAGCAGCTTGAGGCGGGAGGGTCTCAACGAGCAGTACTTC CASSLRREGLNEQYF many TRBJ2-7 TRBD2 TRBV13
TGTGCCAGCAGCGAGGAGTCCGTCAGGGTGGTGTCCGAGCAGTACTTC CASSEESVRVVSEQYF many TRBJ2-7 . TRBV2
TGTGCCAGCAGCGCGGTCAGGGGGACCTACGAGCAGTACTTC CASSAVRGTYEQYF many TRBJ2-7 TRBD1 TRBV7-9
TGCAGCGTTATAAGACTAGCGGGAAACGAGCAGTACTTC CSVIRLAGNEQYF few TRBJ2-7 TRBD2 TRBV29-1
TGTGCCAGCAGCCGAGGGACAGCGAATTCACCCCTCCACTTT CASSRGTANSPLHF . TRBJ1-6 TRBD1 TRBV9
TGTGCCAGCAGCTCGGGGATCAACACAGATACGCAGTATTTT CASSSGINTDTQYF many TRBJ2-3 . TRBV7-2
TGTGCCAGCAGTGCTTCCGGGACTAGTATAAGTGATGAGCAGTCCTTC CASSASGTSISDEQSF . TRBJ2-1 TRBD2 TRBV28
TGTGCCAGCAGCCGAAGCCCAGGGGCTGGGGCCAACGTCCTGACTTTC CASSRSPGAGANVLTF . TRBJ2-6 . TRBV9
TGTGCCAGTAGTAAAGGGACTCCTTTTGGCAATCAGCCCCAGCATTTT CASSKGTPFGNQPQHF . TRBJ1-5 . TRBV19
TGTGCCAGCAGTGCCGGACAGGGTAGGCGGACCGGGGAGCTGTTTTTT CASSAGQGRRTGELFF . TRBJ2-2 TRBD1 TRBV27
TGTGCCAGCAGTTTCCCCCGGACAGGTGGCTACACCTTC CASSFPRTGGYTF many TRBJ1-2 TRBD1 TRBV28
TGTGCCTGGGGGAGGCCTCCCCGGGAGCAGTACTTC CAWGRPPREQYF many TRBJ2-7 . TRBV30
TGTGCCAGCAGCCACGGGACTAGCGGACTCCAAGAGACCCAGTACTTC CASSHGTSGLQETQYF few TRBJ2-5 TRBD2 TRBV4-2
TGCAGTGCTAGAGATCCTCAGGGAAAAGATACGCAGTATTTT CSARDPQGKDTQYF many TRBJ2-3 . TRBV20-1
TGTGCCAGCAGCTTAGATACAGGGTCGAATGAGCAGTTCTTC CASSLDTGSNEQFF . TRBJ2-1 . TRBV7-2
TGTGCCAGCAGCTTAGATCATTTCCGGACTAGCTCGTACCAAGAGACCCAGTACTTC CASSLDHFRTSSYQETQYF many TRBJ2-5 TRBD2 TRBV11-2
TGCAGTGCTAGAGATTCAGTCGGGGGGCGAGGCTACACCTTC CSARDSVGGRGYTF many TRBJ1-2 . TRBV20-1
TGTGCCAGCAGTTTTCCCCAGGGCGCTAACACTGAAGCTTTCTTT CASSFPQGANTEAFF many TRBJ1-1 . TRBV28
TGTGCCATCAGTGAGTCACAGGGGCCAGATACGCAGTATTTT CAISESQGPDTQYF few TRBJ2-3 TRBD1 TRBV10-3
TGTGCCATCAGTGACCTCGGGCATACCGGGGAGCTGTTTTTT CAISDLGHTGELFF . TRBJ2-2 . TRBV10-3
TGTGCCAGCAGCGCCCCTCAAGCGGGAGTGGGAGAGCAGTACTTC CASSAPQAGVGEQYF few TRBJ2-7 TRBD2 TRBV7-2
TGTGCCAGCAGGACTACAGGGGGATCCAAAAACATTCAGTACTTC CASRTTGGSKNIQYF . TRBJ2-4 TRBD1 TRBV6-1
TGTGCCAGCAGCCCAGGGGCTAGCGGGAGAGGTGAGCAGTTCTTC CASSPGASGRGEQFF few TRBJ2-1 TRBD2 TRBV5-4
TGTGCCAGCAGCCAAGATAGGGCCGCCAATGAGCAGTTCTTC CASSQDRAANEQFF few TRBJ2-1 . TRBV4-2
TGTGCCAGCAGCGTACCATCAAGTACCACTTCCGGGACAGGGGCTAGCACAGATACGCAGTATTTT CASSVPSSTTSGTGASTDTQYF . TRBJ2-3 TRBD1 TRBV9
TGCGCCAGCAGCTTGGGACAGGGGGTTTTCAATGAGCAGTTCTTC CASSLGQGVFNEQFF few TRBJ2-1 TRBD1 TRBV5-1
TGTGCCAGCAGTCCGTGGACAGGGGATAATTCACCCCTCCACTTT CASSPWTGDNSPLHF . TRBJ1-6 TRBD1 TRBV25-1
TGTGCCATCAGTGTGCGAGAGGAGCAGTACTTC CAISVREEQYF few TRBJ2-7 . TRBV10-3
TGTTCCAGTAGTATACCGCGGGACAACTATGGCTACACCTTC CSSSIPRDNYGYTF . TRBJ1-2 . TRBV19
TGTGCCAGCAGCTTAGCAGGGCTGCGTACTGAAGCTTTCTTT CASSLAGLRTEAFF . TRBJ1-1 . TRBV7-2
TGTGCCAGCAGCCCAGAGACAGTCGGAAACACCATATATTTT CASSPETVGNTIYF few TRBJ1-3 . TRBV6-1
TGTGCCACGGTGGGGGTGAACACTGAAGCTTTCTTT CATVGVNTEAFF . TRBJ1-1 . TRBV6-1
TGTGCCTGGAGGCTGGGGCAGACGAACACCGGGGAGCTGTTTTTT CAWRLGQTNTGELFF many TRBJ2-2 . TRBV30
TGTGCCAGCAGTGTGGGGACAGGGAAAGAGACCCAGTACTTC CASSVGTGKETQYF many TRBJ2-5 TRBD1 TRBV6-1
TGCGCCAGCAGCTTAGCCAGTCCCTCCTACGAGCAGTACTTC CASSLASPSYEQYF . TRBJ2-7 . TRBV5-1
TGTGCCAGCTCAACCAGGAACACCGGGGAGCTGTTTTTT CASSTRNTGELFF many TRBJ2-2 . TRBV18
TGTGCCAGGACAGGGCTGACACACAATGAGCAGTTCTTC CARTGLTHNEQFF many TRBJ2-1 TRBD1 TRBV2
TGCGCCAGCAGGCCATCCGGGGGGCCGAACACTGAAGCTTTCTTT CASRPSGGPNTEAFF many TRBJ1-1 . TRBV5-1
TGTGCCAGCAGCCCAAGGACTAGCGGGAGCACAGATACGCAGTATTTT CASSPRTSGSTDTQYF many TRBJ2-3 TRBD2 TRBV7-9
TGTGCCAGCGGATTTAATCAGCCCCAGCATTTT CASGFNQPQHF many TRBJ1-5 . TRBV6-1
TGCGCCAGCACAAGGACAGGGCGGGTCACCGGGGAGCTGTTTTTT CASTRTGRVTGELFF . TRBJ2-2 TRBD1 TRBV5-1
TGTGCTAGTGGTTTGGTACAGGGGCCCCTTGGAGAGCAGTACTTC CASGLVQGPLGEQYF . TRBJ2-7 TRBD1 TRBV12-5
TGCGCCAGCAGCCACTTCGGGACAGGGGTGGGCGAGCAGTACTTC CASSHFGTGVGEQYF few TRBJ2-7 TRBD1 TRBV4-1
TGTGCCAGCAGTCGGACATCTAGCAATCAGCCCCAGCATTTT CASSRTSSNQPQHF . TRBJ1-5 . TRBV28
TGTGCCAGCAGCTCCTTAGCGGGTTTGCAGCAGTACTTC CASSSLAGLQQYF . TRBJ2-7 TRBD2 TRBV7-9
TGTGCCAGCAGCCCCCCAGGGACCGGGGAGCTGTTTTTT CASSPPGTGELFF many TRBJ2-2 . TRBV18
TGTGCCAGCAGCCAAGATCCAGGGGAGAATCAGCCCCAGCATTTT CASSQDPGENQPQHF many TRBJ1-5 . TRBV3-1
TGTGCCAGCAGCTCACGGACAGGGGGCGGGGAGACCCAGTACTTC CASSSRTGGGETQYF few TRBJ2-5 TRBD1 TRBV11-1
TGTGCCAGCAGTTTCGAGTATACCGGGACAGGGGGCGATCTTCGCCCCTACGAGCAGTACTTC CASSFEYTGTGGDLRPYEQYF few TRBJ2-7 TRBD1 TRBV6-4
TGCAGTGCTAGACCAGGCCTGGGACTAGAGTCGAGAGAGACCCAGTACTTC CSARPGLGLESRETQYF . TRBJ2-5 TRBD2 TRBV20-1
TGTGCCTGGGACAGCAGAGCTAACTATGGCTACACCTTC CAWDSRANYGYTF many TRBJ1-2 . TRBV30
TGCGCCAGCAGCTTGGGAGGGGGAGGCTTCACAGATACGCAGTATTTT CASSLGGGGFTDTQYF few TRBJ2-3 . TRBV5-1